The 18 T cell receptor beta chains presented below share a single source sample, sequenced in a study of T cells in Graves' hyperthyroidism and ophthalmopathy. Amplified regions were TCR beta CDR3 sequences from RNA transcripts. First-round RT-PCR of the TCR CDR3 relied on the HTBI primer set. TCRdb re-derived calls from the multiplex PCR reads in MiXCR, one entry per CDR3 protein. The data contain some 600,000 distinct CDR3 sequences, approximately 15% of them singletons. The sample taken for sequencing was blood. Source of these receptors: a woman in her 30s with Graves' hyperthyroidism that later progressed to Graves' ophthalmopathy.

This clonotype has only a few counts. The V call is TRBV30, the J call TRBJ2-2; D unclear. Per the germline V gene, CDR1 is GTSNPN and CDR2 is SVGIG (reference sequence). The CDR3 extends over 15 amino acids. Trimming stripped 3 bases from V and 1 base from J, with 12 bases between. The CDR3 DNA follows: TGTGCCTGGAGGCTATACCGCGGGAACACCGGGGAGCTGTTTTTT. Amino acid sequence: CAWRLYRGNTGELFF.

This clonotype was recorded at least ten times. The chain employs TRBV5-1 and TRBJ2-2, with TRBD1 matching 8 bases. Trimming removed 3 bases from V and 5 bases from J; junction bases left unmatched: 6. The CDR3 runs to 15 residues. Germline CDR1 reads SGHRS; CDR2 reads YFSETQ. This CDR3 reads CASSSGQGNTGELFF. The CDR3 DNA reads TGCGCCAGCAGCTCTGGACAGGGTAATACCGGGGAGCTGTTTTTT.

This clonotype has ten or more counts. The chain combines TRBV10-3 with TRBJ2-1, with D maybe TRBD1 (5 bases). This CDR3 region has 14 residues. Germline V gene data show CDR1 as ENHRY and CDR2 as SYGVKD. V was clipped by 7 bases and J by 3 bases, with 13 bases between them. Written as DNA, the CDR3 is TGTGCCATCATTTTGACAGAGGTCTACAATGAGCAGTTCTTC. Encoded protein: CAIILTEVYNEQFF.

This clonotype was observed a few times. This chain connects TRBV10-3 to TRBJ2-3, with 12 nucleotides matching TRBD2. J gave up 2 bases and V 2 bases, and 8 bases lay outside the gene matches. Per germline, CDR1 ENHRY and CDR2 SYGVKD. This CDR3 has 18 amino acids. The CDR3 is CAISEMRLAGVPTDTQYF. For the CDR3, the DNA is TGTGCCATCAGTGAGATGAGACTAGCGGGAGTACCCACAGATACGCAGTATTTT.

This clonotype has more than one count but fewer than ten. The CDR3 region has the DNA TGTGCCAGCACCACACCCCGGGGGGCTACCACCGGGGAGCTGTTTTTT. Amino acids: CASTTPRGATTGELFF. The rearrangement links TRBV28 to TRBJ2-2, with D perhaps matching TRBD2 (7 bases). Germline CDR1 is MDHEN and CDR2 is SYDVKM. The CDR3 is 16 amino acids. V was trimmed by 7 bases and J by 4 bases, leaving 19 bases between them.

This clonotype was observed a handful of times. A far larger clone is just one base off, so this is likely a read error. This chain links TRBV2 with TRBJ2-7; possible D gene TRBD1, 5 bases. This CDR3 spans 11 amino acids. Germline CDR1 reads SNHLY; CDR2 reads FYNNEI. The CDR3 coding sequence is TGTGCCAGCAGTGGGGGCTACGGGCAGTACTTC. Translation gives CASSGGYGQYF.

This clonotype was detected a few times. A much larger clonotype is one base distant, so this may be a read error. The chain recombines TRBV5-1 with TRBJ2-7; D may be TRBD1 (5 bases). The germline CDR1 and CDR2 sequences are SGHRS and YFSETQ. This CDR3 has 13 amino acids. The CDR3 protein is CASSLATAYGQYF. Here the CDR3 DNA reads TGCGCCAGCAGCTTGGCGACAGCCTACGGGCAGTACTTC.

Comments on this clonotype: Likely a read error: the CDR3 ends without its conserved phenylalanine or tryptophan. Because the CDR3's place on the DNA is in doubt, the DNA is left out and the CDR3 is given as listed by TCRdb. This sequence joins TRBV29-1 and TRBJ1-2. Germline lookup yields CDR1 SQVTM and CDR2 ANQGSEA. The CDR3 numbers 13 amino acids, ends counted. The CDR3 spells CSVELMANYGFTV.

This clonotype was picked up many times. V usage is TRBV7-9 and J usage is TRBJ2-3; possibly TRBD1 for D (6 bases). V was pared by 7 bases and J by 6 bases, with 8 bases between. This CDR3 has 11 residues. Germline lookup yields CDR1 SEHNR and CDR2 FQNEAQ (reference sequence). The CDR3 coding sequence is TGTGCCAGCACAGGGGACGATACGCAGTATTTT. Translation: CASTGDDTQYF.

This clonotype was counted many times. The chain couples TRBV20-1 to TRBJ2-7, with 13 bases lining up with TRBD2. CDR1 DFQATT and CDR2 SNEGSKA come from the germline V gene (reference sequence). Trimming took 0 bases from V and 4 from J; bases not matched to a gene: 6. The length of the CDR3 is 16 residues. CDR3: CSARDSTSGRAYEQYF. The DNA for the CDR3 is TGCAGTGCTAGAGATTCAACTAGCGGGAGGGCGTACGAGCAGTACTTC.

This clonotype has only a few counts. The rearrangement uses TRBV19 and TRBJ1-1; 9 bases are a match to TRBD1. CDR1 and CDR2 (germline): LNHDA, SQIVND (reference sequence). The CDR3 contains 14 residues. V shed 7 bases and J 2 bases; nucleotides not matched to a gene: 5. CDR3: CASKEQGANTEAFF. The DNA of the CDR3 is TGTGCCAGTAAAGAACAGGGGGCTAACACTGAAGCTTTCTTT.

This clonotype was counted many times. The rearrangement joins TRBV29-1 to TRBJ1-1; possibly TRBD1 for D (5 bases). The CDR3 has 17 amino acids. Germline CDR1 and CDR2: SQVTM and ANQGSEA. The germline V and J ends were trimmed by 0 bases and 0 bases, with 17 bases remaining between them. CDR3 sequence reads: CSVEDEGSPGLNTEAFF. In DNA, the CDR3 is TGCAGCGTTGAAGATGAGGGGTCCCCGGGCTTGAACACTGAAGCTTTCTTT.

The V gene is TRBV6-1, the J gene TRBJ2-4, with 9 positions matching TRBD1. This CDR3 is 15 amino acids long. CDR1 and CDR2 (germline): MNHNS, SASEGT. The J segment lost 7 bases and the V segment lost 8 bases, leaving 12 bases of the junction unmatched. As DNA, the CDR3 is TGTGCCAGCCAGACGGAGTCCGGGACAGGGAACATTCAGTACTTC. It codes for CASQTESGTGNIQYF.

This clonotype has ten or more counts. The rearrangement joins TRBV27 to TRBJ2-3; 16 nucleotides line up with TRBD2. Germline V CDR1 and CDR2: MNHEY, SMNVEV (reference sequence). This CDR3 contains 16 residues. The J segment lost 3 bases and the V segment lost 5 bases, leaving 2 bases of the junction unmatched. In DNA, the CDR3 is TGTGCCAGCAGTGAGGGACTAGCGGGAGGGACAGATACGCAGTATTTT. Its protein is CASSEGLAGGTDTQYF.

The sample holds a few counts of this clonotype. In DNA form, the CDR3 reads TGTGCCTGGAGAACCCGCAGGAATCCAGCTTTCTTT. Translated: CAWRTRRNPAFF. This chain links TRBV30 with TRBJ1-1; D is undetermined. The germline V gene encodes CDR1 GTSNPN and CDR2 SVGIG (reference sequence). Trimming left V 3 bases short and J 10 bases short, with 15 bases between. This CDR3 spans 12 amino acids.

Comment on this clonotype: With a much larger clone just one base away, this may be a read error. The chain joins TRBV11-1 to TRBJ2-1, with D hard to call. Germline CDR1 reads SGHAT; CDR2 reads FQDESV (reference sequence). The CDR3 is 16 amino acids. V was cut by 1 base and J by 4 bases, with 14 bases left in between. CDR3 nucleotides: TGTGCCAGCAGCTTAGAAGCTTTGAGCAATTACAATGAGCAGTTCTTC. It encodes CASSLEALSNYNEQFF.

This clonotype was observed a few times. The gene calls are TRBV6-1 and TRBJ2-5; D might be TRBD1 (6 bases). V was clipped by 8 bases and J by 1 base, with 11 bases between them. Germline-derived CDR1 and CDR2 are MNHNS and SASEGT. The CDR3 consists of 13 residues. The CDR3 region is CASFLTGQETQYF. The DNA of the CDR3 is TGTGCCAGCTTTTTGACAGGCCAAGAGACCCAGTACTTC.

This clonotype was counted at least ten times. J is TRBJ2-1 and V is TRBV6-1, with TRBD2 identical over 9 bases. The CDR3 is 13 amino acids. V trimming: 7 bases; J trimming: 9 bases; junction bases outside the gene matches: 7. Germline V gene data show CDR1 as MNHNS and CDR2 as SASEGT. CDR3 residues: CASTPGLAGEQFF. The CDR3 bases are TGTGCCAGCACTCCGGGACTAGCCGGTGAGCAGTTCTTC.